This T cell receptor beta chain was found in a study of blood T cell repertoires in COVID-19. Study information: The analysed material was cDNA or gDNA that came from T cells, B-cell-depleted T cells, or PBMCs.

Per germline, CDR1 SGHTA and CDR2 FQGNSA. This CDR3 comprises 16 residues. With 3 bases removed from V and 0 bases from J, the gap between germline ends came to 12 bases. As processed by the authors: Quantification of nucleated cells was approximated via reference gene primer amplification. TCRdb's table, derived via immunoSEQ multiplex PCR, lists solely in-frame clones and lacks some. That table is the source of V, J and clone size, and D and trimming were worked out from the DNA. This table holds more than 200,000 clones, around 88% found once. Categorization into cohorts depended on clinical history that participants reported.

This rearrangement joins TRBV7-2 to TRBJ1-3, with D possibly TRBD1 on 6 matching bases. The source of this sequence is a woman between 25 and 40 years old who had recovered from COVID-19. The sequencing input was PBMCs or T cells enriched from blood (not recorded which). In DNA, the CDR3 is TGTGCCAGCAGCTTGGCAGGGGTCTCCTCTGGAAACACCATATATTTT. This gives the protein CASSLAGVSSGNTIYF. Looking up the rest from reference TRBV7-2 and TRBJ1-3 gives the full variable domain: GAGVSQSPSNKVTEKGKDVELRCDPISGHTALYWYRQSLGQGLEFLIYFQGNSAPDKSGLPSDRFSAERTGGSVSTLTIQRTQQEDSAVYLCASSLAGVSSGNTIYFGEGSWLTVV.